This T cell receptor beta chain was sequenced during a study of blood T cells in healthy people across ages. A J-beta primer mix and a sample-barcoded 5' primer were used in a second PCR of roughly 7 to 12 cycles. MiXCR, applied by TCRdb to the 5' RACE reads, yields one record per CDR3 protein. The sample lists about 1.8 million distinct CDR3 sequences; around 50% were seen once. Between the trimmed V and J ends, which lost 6 bases and 0 bases, there was a span of 12 bases. This CDR3 comprises 15 residues. The sequenced sample was blood. This clonotype was obtained from a woman between 40 and 55 years old in good health. The chain recombines TRBV12-3 or TRBV12-4 with TRBJ2-1, with D maybe TRBD1 (6 bases). The CDR3: CASRGETGSYNEQFF. The CDR3 coding sequence is TGTGCCAGCAGGGGGGAGACAGGCTCCTACAATGAGCAGTTCTTC.